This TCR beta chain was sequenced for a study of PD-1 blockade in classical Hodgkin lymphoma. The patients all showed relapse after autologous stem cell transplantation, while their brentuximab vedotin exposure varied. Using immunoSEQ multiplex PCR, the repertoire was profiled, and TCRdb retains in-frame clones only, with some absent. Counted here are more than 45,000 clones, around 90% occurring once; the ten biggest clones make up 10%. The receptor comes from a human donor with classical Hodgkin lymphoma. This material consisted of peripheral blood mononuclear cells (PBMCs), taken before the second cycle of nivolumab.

CDR3 nucleotide sequence: TGCAGCGTGTCGGGTTCCTATGGCTACACCTTC. Its translation is CSVSGSYGYTF. The chain joins TRBV29-1 to TRBJ1-2; no clear D. The CDR3 length is 11 residues. V was clipped by 6 bases and J by 4 bases, with 9 bases between them. CDR1 SQVTM and CDR2 ANQGSEA come from the germline V gene. Looking up the rest from reference TRBV29-1 and TRBJ1-2 gives the full variable domain: SAVISQKPSRDICQRGTSLTIQCQVDSQVTMMFWYRQQPGQSLTLIATANQGSEATYESGFVIDKFPISRPNLTFSTLTVSNMSPEDSSIYLCSVSGSYGYTFGSGTRLTVV.